This T cell receptor beta chain was retrieved from a study of blood T cell repertoires in COVID-19. As for the study in general: Sources were T cells, B-cell-depleted T cells, or PBMCs; the material itself was cDNA or gDNA.

The CDR3 totals 15 residues. Germline-derived CDR1 and CDR2 are PRHDT and FYEKMQ (reference sequence). The V and J ends lost 5 bases and 8 bases, in that order; junction bases with no gene match: 10. Original handling: Amplifying reference gene primers gave estimates of nucleated cell counts. Sequenced by immunoSEQ multiplex PCR; TCRdb stores in-frame clones only, minus some. D and trimming were read from the DNA, whereas the V and J calls and clone size are those reported in that table. The sample lists about 200,000 clones; about nine tenths were seen once. The sample taken for sequencing was peripheral blood. This chain links TRBV13 with TRBJ1-2, with TRBD1 identical over 11 bases. This receptor was taken from a man between 18 and 29 years old with active or convalescent COVID-19. The CDR3 reads CASSPIGQGAYGYTF. The CDR3 nucleotides are TGTGCCAGCAGCCCCATCGGACAGGGGGCTTACGGCTACACCTTC.